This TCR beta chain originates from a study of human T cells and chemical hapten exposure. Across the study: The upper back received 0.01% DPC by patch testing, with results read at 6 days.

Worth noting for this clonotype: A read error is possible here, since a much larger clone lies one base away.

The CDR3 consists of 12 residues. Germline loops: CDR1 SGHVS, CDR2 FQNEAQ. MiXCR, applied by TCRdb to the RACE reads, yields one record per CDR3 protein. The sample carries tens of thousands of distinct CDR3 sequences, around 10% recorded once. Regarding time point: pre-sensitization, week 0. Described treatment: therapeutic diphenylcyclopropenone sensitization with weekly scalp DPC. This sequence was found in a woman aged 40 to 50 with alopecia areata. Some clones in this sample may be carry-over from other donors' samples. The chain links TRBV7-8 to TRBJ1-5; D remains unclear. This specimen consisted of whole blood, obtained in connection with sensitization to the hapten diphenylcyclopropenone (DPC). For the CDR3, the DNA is TGTGCCAGCGGCTTATGGGATCAGCCCCAGCATTTT. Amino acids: CASGLWDQPQHF.